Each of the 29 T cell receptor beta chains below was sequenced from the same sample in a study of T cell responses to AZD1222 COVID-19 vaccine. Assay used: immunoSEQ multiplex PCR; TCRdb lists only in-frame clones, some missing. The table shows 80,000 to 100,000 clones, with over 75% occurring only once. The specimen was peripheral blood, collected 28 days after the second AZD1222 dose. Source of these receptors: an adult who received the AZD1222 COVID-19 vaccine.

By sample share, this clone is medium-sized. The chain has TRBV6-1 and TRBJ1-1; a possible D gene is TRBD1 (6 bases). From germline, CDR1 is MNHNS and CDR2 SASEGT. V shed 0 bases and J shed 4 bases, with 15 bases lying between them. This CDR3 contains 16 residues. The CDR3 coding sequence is TGTGCCAGCAGTGAAGCGCTAGGGGGGGGCGGCACTGAAGCTTTCTTT. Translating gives CASSEALGGGGTEAFF.

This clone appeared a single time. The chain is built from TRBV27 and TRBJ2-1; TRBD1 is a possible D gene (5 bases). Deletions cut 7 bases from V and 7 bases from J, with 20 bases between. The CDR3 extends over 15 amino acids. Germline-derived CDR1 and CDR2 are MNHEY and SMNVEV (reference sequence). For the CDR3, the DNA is TGTGCCAGCACTGCCCGTGCTTACAGGCATAATGAGCAGTTCTTC. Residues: CASTARAYRHNEQFF.

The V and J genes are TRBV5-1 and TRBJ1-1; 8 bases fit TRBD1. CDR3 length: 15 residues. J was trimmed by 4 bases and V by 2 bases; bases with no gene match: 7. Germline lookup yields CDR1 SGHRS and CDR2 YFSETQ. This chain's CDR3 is CASSLLGQGSTEAFF. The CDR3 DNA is TGCGCCAGCAGCTTACTTGGACAGGGTTCCACTGAAGCTTTCTTT.

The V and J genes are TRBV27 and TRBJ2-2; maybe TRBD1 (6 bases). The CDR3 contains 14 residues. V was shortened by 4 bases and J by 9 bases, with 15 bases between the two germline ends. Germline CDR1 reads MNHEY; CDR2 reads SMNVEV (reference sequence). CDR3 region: CASSWDIVGRELFF. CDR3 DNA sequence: TGTGCCAGCAGTTGGGACATCGTGGGACGGGAGCTGTTTTTT.

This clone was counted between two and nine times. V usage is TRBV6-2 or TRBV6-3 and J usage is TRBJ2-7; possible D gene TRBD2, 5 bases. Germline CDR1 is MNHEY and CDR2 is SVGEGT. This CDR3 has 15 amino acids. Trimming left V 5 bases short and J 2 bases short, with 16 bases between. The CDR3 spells CASSRAGLQAYEQYF. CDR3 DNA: TGTGCCAGCAGTCGCGCTGGACTTCAAGCCTACGAGCAGTACTTC.

The CDR3 loop reads CASSRVKETQYF. The DNA for the CDR3 is TGTGCCAGTTCGAGGGTTAAAGAGACCCAGTACTTC. This chain connects TRBV2 to TRBJ2-5, with D possibly being TRBD2 (5 bases). Trimming left V 9 bases short and J 3 bases short, with 11 bases between. Germline loops: CDR1 SNHLY, CDR2 FYNNEI. The length of the CDR3 is 12 residues.

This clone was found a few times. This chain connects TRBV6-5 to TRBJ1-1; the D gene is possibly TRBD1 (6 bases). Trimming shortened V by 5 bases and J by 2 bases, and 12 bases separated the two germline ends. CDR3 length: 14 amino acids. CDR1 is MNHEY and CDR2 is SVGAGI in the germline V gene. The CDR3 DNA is TGTGCCAGCAGTCTCTACAGGGATAACACTGAAGCTTTCTTT. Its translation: CASSLYRDNTEAFF.

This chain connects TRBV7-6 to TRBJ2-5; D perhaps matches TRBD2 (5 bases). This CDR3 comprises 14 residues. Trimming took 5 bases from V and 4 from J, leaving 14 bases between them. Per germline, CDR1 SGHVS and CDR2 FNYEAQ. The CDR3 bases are TGTGCCAGCAGCGGGAGCCTCGAGGTAGAGACCCAGTACTTC. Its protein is CASSGSLEVETQYF.

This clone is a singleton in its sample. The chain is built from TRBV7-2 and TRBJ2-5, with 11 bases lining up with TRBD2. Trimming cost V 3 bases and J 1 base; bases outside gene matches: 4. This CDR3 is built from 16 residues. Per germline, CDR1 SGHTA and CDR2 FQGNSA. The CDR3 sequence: CASSFRLAGFQETQYF. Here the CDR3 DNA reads TGTGCCAGCAGCTTCAGACTAGCGGGATTCCAAGAGACCCAGTACTTC.

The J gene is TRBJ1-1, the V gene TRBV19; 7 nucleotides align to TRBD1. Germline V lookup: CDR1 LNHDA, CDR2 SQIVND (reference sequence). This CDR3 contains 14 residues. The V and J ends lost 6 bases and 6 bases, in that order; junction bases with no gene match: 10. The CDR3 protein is CASRERTGRAEAFF. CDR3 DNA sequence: TGTGCCAGTAGGGAAAGGACAGGACGGGCTGAAGCTTTCTTT.

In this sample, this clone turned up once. CDR3 coding DNA: TGTGCCAGCAGCCGGACAGGGAGGACCGATACGCAGTATTTT. Protein product: CASSRTGRTDTQYF. V gene TRBV3-1 (or the pseudogene TRBV3-2) combines with J gene TRBJ2-3, with 8 bases matching TRBD1. V was pared by 4 bases and J by 6 bases, with 6 bases of the junction left unmatched. Germline-derived CDR1 and CDR2 are LGHDT and YNNKEL (reference sequence). The CDR3 totals 14 residues.

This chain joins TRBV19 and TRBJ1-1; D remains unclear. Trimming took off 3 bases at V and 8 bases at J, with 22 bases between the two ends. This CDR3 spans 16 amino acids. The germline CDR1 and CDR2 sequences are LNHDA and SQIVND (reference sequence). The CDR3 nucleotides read TGTGCCAGTAGTATGACGGGCCGCGGTCAAACTGAAGAAGCTTTCTTT. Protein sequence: CASSMTGRGQTEEAFF.

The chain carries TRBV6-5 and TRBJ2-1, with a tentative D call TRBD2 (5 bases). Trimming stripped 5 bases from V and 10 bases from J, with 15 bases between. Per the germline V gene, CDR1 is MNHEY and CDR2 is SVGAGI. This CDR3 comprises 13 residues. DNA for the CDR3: TGTGCCAGCAGTCGGCAAGAGGGAGACGAGCAGTTCTTC. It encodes CASSRQEGDEQFF.

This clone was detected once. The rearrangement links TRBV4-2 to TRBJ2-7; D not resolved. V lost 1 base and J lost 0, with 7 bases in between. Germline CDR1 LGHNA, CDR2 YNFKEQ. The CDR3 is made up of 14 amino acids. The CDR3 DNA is TGTGCCAGCAGCCAAGCTAGGAGCTCCTACGAGCAGTACTTC. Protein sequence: CASSQARSSYEQYF.

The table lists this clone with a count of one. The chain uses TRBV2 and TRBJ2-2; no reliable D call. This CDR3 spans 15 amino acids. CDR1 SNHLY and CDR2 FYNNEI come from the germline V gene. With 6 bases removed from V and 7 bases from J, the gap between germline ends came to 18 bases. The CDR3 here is CASRPTGLGIGELFF. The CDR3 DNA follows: TGTGCCAGCAGACCAACCGGGCTCGGAATCGGGGAGCTGTTTTTT.

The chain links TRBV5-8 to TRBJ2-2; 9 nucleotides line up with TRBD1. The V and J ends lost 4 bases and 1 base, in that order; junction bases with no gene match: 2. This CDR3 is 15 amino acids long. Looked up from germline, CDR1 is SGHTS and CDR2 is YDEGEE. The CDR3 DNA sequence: TGTGCCAGCAGCATGGGACAGGGGAACACCGGGGAGCTGTTTTTT. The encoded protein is CASSMGQGNTGELFF.

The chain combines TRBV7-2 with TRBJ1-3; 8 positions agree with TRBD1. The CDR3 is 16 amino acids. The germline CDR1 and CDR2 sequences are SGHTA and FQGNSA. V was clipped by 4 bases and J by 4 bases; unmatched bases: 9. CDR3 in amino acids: CASSSDRGEGGNTIYF. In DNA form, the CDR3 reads TGTGCCAGCAGCTCTGACAGGGGAGAGGGAGGAAACACCATATATTTT.

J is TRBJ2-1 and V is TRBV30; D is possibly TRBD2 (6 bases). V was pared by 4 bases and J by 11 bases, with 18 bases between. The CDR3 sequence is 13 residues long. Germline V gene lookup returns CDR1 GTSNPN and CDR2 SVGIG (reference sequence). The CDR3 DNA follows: TGTGCCTGGAAAGGACCGGGGGACGTTAAGCAGTTCTTC. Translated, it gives CAWKGPGDVKQFF.

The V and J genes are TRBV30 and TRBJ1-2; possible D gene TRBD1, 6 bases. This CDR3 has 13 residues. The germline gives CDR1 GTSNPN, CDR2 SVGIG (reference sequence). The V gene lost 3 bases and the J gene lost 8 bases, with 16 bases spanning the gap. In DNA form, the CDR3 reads TGTGCCTGGAGCTATGTGGGGGCGGGGGGCTACACCTTC. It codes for CAWSYVGAGGYTF.

The CDR3 sequence is CASSSYGGQEAFF. The CDR3 coding sequence is TGTGCCAGCAGCTCCTATGGGGGACAAGAGGCTTTCTTT. The chain is built from TRBV3-1 (or the pseudogene TRBV3-2) and TRBJ1-1; D might be TRBD1 (6 bases). This CDR3 has 13 residues. Per the germline V gene, CDR1 is LGHDT and CDR2 is YNNKEL (reference sequence). V lost 5 bases and J 11 bases, leaving 18 bases between the germline ends.

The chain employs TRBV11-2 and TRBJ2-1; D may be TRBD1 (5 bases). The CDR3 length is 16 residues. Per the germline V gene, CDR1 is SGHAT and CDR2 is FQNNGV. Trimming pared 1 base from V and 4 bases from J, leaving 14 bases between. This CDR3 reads CASSLVGQLRYNEQFF. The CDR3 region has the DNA TGTGCCAGCAGCTTAGTAGGACAACTCAGATACAATGAGCAGTTCTTC.

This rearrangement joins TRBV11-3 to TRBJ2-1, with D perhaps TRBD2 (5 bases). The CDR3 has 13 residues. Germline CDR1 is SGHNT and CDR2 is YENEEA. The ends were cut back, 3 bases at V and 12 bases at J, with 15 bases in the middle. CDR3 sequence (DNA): TGTGCCAGCAGCTTCAGCGACTACCGGACGCAGTTCTTC. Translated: CASSFSDYRTQFF.

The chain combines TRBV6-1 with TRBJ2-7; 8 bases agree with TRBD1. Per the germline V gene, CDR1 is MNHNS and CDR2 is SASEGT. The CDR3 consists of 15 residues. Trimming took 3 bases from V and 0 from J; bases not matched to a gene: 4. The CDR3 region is CASSEGQAFSYEQYF. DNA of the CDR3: TGTGCCAGCAGTGAGGGACAGGCTTTCTCCTACGAGCAGTACTTC.

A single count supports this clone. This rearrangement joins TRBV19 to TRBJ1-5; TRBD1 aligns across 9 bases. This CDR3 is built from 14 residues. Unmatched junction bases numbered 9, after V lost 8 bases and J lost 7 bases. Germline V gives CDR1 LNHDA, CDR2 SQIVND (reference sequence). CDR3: CASWGQGGYQPQHF. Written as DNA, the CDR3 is TGTGCCAGTTGGGGACAGGGAGGTTACCAGCCCCAGCATTTT.

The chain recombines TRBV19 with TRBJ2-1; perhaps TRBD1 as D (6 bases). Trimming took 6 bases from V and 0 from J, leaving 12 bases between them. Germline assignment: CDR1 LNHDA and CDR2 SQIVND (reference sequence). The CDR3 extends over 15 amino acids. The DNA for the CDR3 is TGTGCCAGTAGCAGACAGGCTACCTCCTACAATGAGCAGTTCTTC. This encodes CASSRQATSYNEQFF. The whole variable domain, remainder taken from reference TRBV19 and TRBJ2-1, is DGGITQSPKYLFRKEGQNVTLSCEQNLNHDAMYWYRQDPGQGLRLIYYSQIVNDFQKGDIAEGYSVSREKKESFPLTVTSAQKNPTAFYLCASSRQATSYNEQFFGPGTRLTVL.

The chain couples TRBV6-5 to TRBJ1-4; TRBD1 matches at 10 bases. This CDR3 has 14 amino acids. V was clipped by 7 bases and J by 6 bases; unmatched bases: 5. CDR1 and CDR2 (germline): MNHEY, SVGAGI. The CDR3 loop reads CASTTGTGDEKLFF. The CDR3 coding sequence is TGTGCCAGCACCACCGGGACAGGGGATGAAAAACTGTTTTTT.

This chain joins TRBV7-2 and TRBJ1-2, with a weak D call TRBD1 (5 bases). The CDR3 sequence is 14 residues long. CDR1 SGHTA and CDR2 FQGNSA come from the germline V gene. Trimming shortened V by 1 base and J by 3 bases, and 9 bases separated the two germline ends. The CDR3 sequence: CASSLGQHDYGYTF. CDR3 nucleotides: TGTGCCAGCAGCTTAGGACAGCATGACTATGGCTACACCTTC.

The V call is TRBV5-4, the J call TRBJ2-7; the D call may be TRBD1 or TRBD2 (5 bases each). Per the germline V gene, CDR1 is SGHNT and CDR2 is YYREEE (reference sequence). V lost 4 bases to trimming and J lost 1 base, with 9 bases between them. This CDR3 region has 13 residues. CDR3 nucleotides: TGTGCCAGCAGCGCCGGGGCTTCCTACGAGCAGTACTTC. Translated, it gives CASSAGASYEQYF.

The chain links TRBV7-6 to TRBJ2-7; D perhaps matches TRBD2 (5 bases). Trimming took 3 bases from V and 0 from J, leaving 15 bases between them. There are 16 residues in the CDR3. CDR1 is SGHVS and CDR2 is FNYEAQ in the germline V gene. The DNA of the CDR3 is TGTGCCAGCAGCTTCCAGGCCCCGGGGAGCTCCTACGAGCAGTACTTC. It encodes CASSFQAPGSSYEQYF. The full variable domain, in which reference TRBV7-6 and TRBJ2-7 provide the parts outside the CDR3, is GAGVSQSPRYKVTKRGQDVALRCDPISGHVSLYWYRQALGQGPEFLTYFNYEAQQDKSGLPNDRFSAERPEGSISTLTIQRTEQRDSAMYRCASSFQAPGSSYEQYFGPGTRLTVT.